This T cell receptor (beta chain) was profiled in a study of blood T cell repertoires in COVID-19. The participants were between about 18 and 90 years old and came from 20 to 30 US areas. Original processing methods: For nucleated cells, counts were estimated from reference gene primer amplification. TCRdb keeps only in-frame clones here, not all; method: immunoSEQ multiplex PCR. V and J calls and clone size are as listed in that table; D and trimming were resolved from the DNA. The sample lists more than 400,000 clones; 90% were seen once. This clone was seen only once. Trimming took off 6 bases at V and 4 bases at J, with 21 bases between the two ends. Germline assignment: CDR1 MNHEY and CDR2 SMNVEV (reference sequence). The CDR3 contains 16 residues.

Sequenced material: PBMCs or T cells enriched from blood (not recorded which). The chain couples TRBV27 to TRBJ1-1; no clear D. This TCR was sampled from a man aged 18 to 29 who had recovered from COVID-19. This CDR3 is CASSPIYRREGTEAFF. Here the CDR3 DNA reads TGTGCCAGCAGCCCGATATACCGGAGGGAGGGCACTGAAGCTTTCTTT.